Presented here are 17 T cell receptor beta chains from one specimen sequenced in a study of chemoradiotherapy in HPV16-positive cancers. Repertoires were generated with immunoSEQ multiplex PCR, while TCRdb's copy carries only in-frame clones and drops some. The data hold hundreds of clones, with approximately 90% observed a single time. The specimen comprised tumor tissue, sampled from a patient who underwent chemoradiotherapy. The receptors originated from a human donor with HPV-associated anogenital cancer.

The chain carries TRBV11-2 and TRBJ2-1; tentative D call: TRBD2 (5 bases). V dropped 4 bases and J dropped 5 bases, with 12 bases sitting between them. Germline V gives CDR1 SGHAT, CDR2 FQNNGV. The CDR3 covers 14 residues. The CDR3 region is CASSSAGLNNEQFF. CDR3 coding DNA: TGTGCCAGCAGCTCGGCTGGACTGAACAATGAGCAGTTCTTC.

This chain joins TRBV5-4 and TRBJ2-7, with 8 bases identical to TRBD2. This CDR3 is 15 amino acids long. V lost 1 base to trimming and J lost 3 bases; unmatched junction nucleotides: 6. Germline V gene sequence: CDR1 SGHNT, CDR2 YYREEE (reference sequence). The CDR3 region is CASSLNQRGNYEQYF. The CDR3 DNA reads as TGTGCCAGCAGCTTGAACCAGCGGGGGAACTACGAGCAGTACTTC.

This clone appeared a few times. The V and J genes are TRBV30 and TRBJ2-7; TRBD1 is a possible D gene (5 bases). V lost 2 bases and J lost 1, with 9 bases in between. This CDR3 comprises 13 residues. Germline CDR1 and CDR2: GTSNPN and SVGIG (reference sequence). The CDR3, as DNA: TGTGCCTGGAGTCCGACAGTATCCTACGAGCAGTACTTC. Its translation: CAWSPTVSYEQYF.

The rearrangement links TRBV7-6 to TRBJ2-5; D not resolved. The CDR3 is 15 amino acids. V shed 1 base and J shed 7 bases, with 16 bases lying between them. Looked up from germline, CDR1 is SGHVS and CDR2 is FNYEAQ. The CDR3 nucleotides read TGTGCCAGCAGCTTAGATCAAGCACCCGGGCGGACCCAGTACTTC. Translating gives CASSLDQAPGRTQYF.

This chain connects TRBV19 to TRBJ2-3, with a possible D match to TRBD2 (5 bases). The CDR3 loop spans 13 amino acids. Trimming removed 6 bases from V and 2 bases from J, with 9 bases in between. The germline V gene has CDR1 LNHDA and CDR2 SQIVND (reference sequence). CDR3 region: CASREGNTDTQYF. The CDR3 coding sequence is TGTGCCAGTAGAGAGGGCAACACAGATACGCAGTATTTT. Full variable domain (rest looked up from reference TRBV19 and TRBJ2-3): DGGITQSPKYLFRKEGQNVTLSCEQNLNHDAMYWYRQDPGQGLRLIYYSQIVNDFQKGDIAEGYSVSREKKESFPLTVTSAQKNPTAFYLCASREGNTDTQYFGPGTRLTVL.

Concerning this clone itself: One end of the junction varies from germline; a read error may be responsible. The J gene is TRBJ1-2, the V gene TRBV7-2; 12 positions match TRBD1. CDR3 length: 15 amino acids. The germline CDR1 and CDR2 sequences are SGHTA and FQGNSA. The CDR3 sequence is CASSPGQGAKYGYTF. For the CDR3, the DNA is TGTGCCAGCAGCCCGGGACAGGGGGCTAAGTATGGCTACACCTTC.

The genes are TRBV18 and TRBJ1-5; no clear D gene. This CDR3 is 13 amino acids long. Germline V gene sequence: CDR1 KGHSH, CDR2 LQKENI. The V and J ends lost 1 base and 7 bases respectively, with 8 bases between them. This CDR3 reads CASSPHPEQPQHF. CDR3 DNA: TGTGCCAGCTCACCACATCCTGAACAGCCCCAGCATTTT.

The rearrangement joins TRBV12-5 to TRBJ1-5, with D possibly TRBD1 on 5 matching bases. Looked up from germline, CDR1 is LGHNT and CDR2 is FRNRAP. The CDR3 length is 14 residues. V lost 2 bases, J lost 4 bases, and 9 bases lay in between. The CDR3 DNA reads TGTGCTAGTGGTTTGTGGGACTATAATCAGCCCCAGCATTTT. Residues: CASGLWDYNQPQHF.

The J gene is TRBJ2-3, the V gene TRBV18; 9 bases align to TRBD2. The length of the CDR3 is 15 residues. Unmatched junction bases numbered 7, after V lost 3 bases and J lost 6 bases. The germline V gene encodes CDR1 KGHSH and CDR2 LQKENI. This chain's CDR3 is CASSPLSSGADTQYF. For the CDR3, the DNA is TGTGCCAGCTCACCCCTATCTAGCGGGGCTGATACGCAGTATTTT.

The chain combines TRBV28 with TRBJ1-2, with 10 bases aligning to TRBD1. The CDR3 spans 14 residues. V shed 4 bases, J shed 4 bases, and the junction held 3 bases outside the gene matches. Germline CDR1 MDHEN, CDR2 SYDVKM. CDR3 loop: CASSSWTGGYGYTF. The CDR3 nucleotides read TGTGCCAGCAGTTCCTGGACAGGGGGCTATGGCTACACCTTC.

This clone appeared a few times. V gene TRBV29-1 combines with J gene TRBJ2-1, with D unclear. Trimming stripped 0 bases from V and 4 bases from J, with 1 base between. CDR1 SQVTM and CDR2 ANQGSEA come from the germline V gene. The length of the CDR3 is 11 residues. Here the CDR3 DNA reads TGCAGCGTTGAAGAATACAATGAGCAGTTCTTC. Residues: CSVEEYNEQFF.

This clone was detected a few times. The DNA of the CDR3 is TGTGCCAGCAGCCAAGCGTATCGGACCGACGGACAGCCCCAGCATTTT. The encoded protein is CASSQAYRTDGQPQHF. The V gene is TRBV4-2, the J gene TRBJ1-5; D is ambiguous. CDR1 is LGHNA, CDR2 YNFKEQ, per germline. The CDR3 is 16 residues long. The V end lost 1 base, the J end lost 7 bases, and 17 bases lay between the germline ends.

This clone has a single count. The chain joins TRBV19 to TRBJ2-2; TRBD2 agrees at 8 bases. V trimming: 5 bases; J trimming: 6 bases; junction bases outside the gene matches: 5. The germline V gene encodes CDR1 LNHDA and CDR2 SQIVND (reference sequence). The CDR3 totals 14 residues. CDR3 nucleotide sequence: TGTGCCAGTAGTTCCCTCGGGGGGGCCGGGGAGCTGTTTTTT. The encoded protein is CASSSLGGAGELFF.

The J gene is TRBJ2-1, the V gene TRBV6-5; D is possibly TRBD2 (6 bases). Germline loops: CDR1 MNHEY, CDR2 SVGAGI. This CDR3 comprises 14 residues. Trimming shortened V by 5 bases and J by 6 bases, and 14 bases separated the two germline ends. The CDR3 reads CASSPGLPSNEQFF. CDR3 coding DNA: TGTGCCAGCAGTCCGGGACTCCCATCCAATGAGCAGTTCTTC.

The chain recombines TRBV7-2 with TRBJ2-5; D not certain. The CDR3 extends over 12 amino acids. The V gene's germline CDR1 is SGHTA and CDR2 FQGNSA. The ends were cut back, 5 bases at V and 5 bases at J, with 9 bases in the middle. The CDR3 nucleotides are TGTGCCAGCAGCCAATCCCGGGAGACCCAGTACTTC. It codes for CASSQSRETQYF.

J is TRBJ1-5 and V is TRBV19, with a tentative D call TRBD1 (5 bases). CDR3 size: 13 residues. Deletions cut 3 bases from V and 9 bases from J, with 12 bases between. Germline V CDR1 and CDR2: LNHDA, SQIVND (reference sequence). The CDR3, as DNA: TGTGCCAGTAGTATTTCGCAGGGACCGCCCCAGCATTTT. Protein sequence: CASSISQGPPQHF.

The chain uses TRBV2 and TRBJ2-2; 10 positions match TRBD1. This CDR3 is 16 amino acids long. Per the germline V gene, CDR1 is SNHLY and CDR2 is FYNNEI. Losses at the gene ends were 6 bases for V and 4 bases for J; bases not matched to a gene: 8. The CDR3 DNA sequence: TGTGCCAGCAGAAATGACAGGGGGCAAAGCACCGGGGAGCTGTTTTTT. It is translated as CASRNDRGQSTGELFF.